One and the same sample provided the 31 T cell receptor beta chains below, sequenced in a study of T-cell reconstitution after alpha-beta-depleted transplantation in children. Preparation of the TCRbeta library used unique molecular identifiers. MiXCR, applied by TCRdb to the PCR reads, yields one record per CDR3 protein. The top ten hold approximately 1.1% of the sample, which has hundreds of thousands of distinct CDR3 sequences, around 17% seen once. Material: PBMCs from the stem cell graft donor, obtained from the stem cell graft. These receptors all stem from a human donor who donated a stem cell graft to a child with acute myeloid leukemia.

The genes are TRBV11-1 and TRBJ1-3; 7 bases are a match to TRBD1. Germline lookup yields CDR1 SGHAT and CDR2 FQDESV (reference sequence). Germline trimming cut 0 bases from V and 0 bases from J; bases unmatched to any gene: 20. The CDR3 totals 22 residues. This CDR3 reads CASSLAVPGQRIPVYSGNTIYF. Here the CDR3 DNA reads TGTGCCAGCAGCTTAGCCGTTCCGGGACAGAGGATACCCGTGTACTCTGGAAACACCATATATTTT. Variable domain in full (rest from reference TRBV11-1 and TRBJ1-3): EAEVAQSPRYKITEKSQAVAFWCDPISGHATLYWYRQILGQGPELLVQFQDESVVDDSQLPKDRFSAERLKGVDSTLKIQPAELGDSAMYLCASSLAVPGQRIPVYSGNTIYFGEGSWLTVV.

This clonotype has only a few counts. The rearrangement joins TRBV18 to TRBJ1-1; no definite D call. Per germline, CDR1 KGHSH and CDR2 LQKENI. This CDR3 is built from 14 residues. Trimming shortened V by 3 bases and J by 3 bases, and 11 bases separated the two germline ends. The CDR3: CASSPRNVDTEAFF. CDR3 nucleotide sequence: TGTGCCAGCTCACCTCGGAATGTGGACACTGAAGCTTTCTTT.

The genes are TRBV20-1 and TRBJ1-1; tentative D call: TRBD1 (5 bases). Trimming took 3 bases from V and 11 from J, leaving 22 bases between them. The length of the CDR3 is 14 residues. Germline values: CDR1 DFQATT, CDR2 SNEGSKA (reference sequence). CDR3 in DNA: TGCAGTGCTAGCGATCCCCAATGGGGGTATGAGGCTTTCTTT. This translates into CSASDPQWGYEAFF.

This clonotype showed up many times. This sequence joins TRBV12-3 or TRBV12-4 and TRBJ1-1, with 8 bases identical to TRBD1. V lost 5 bases and J lost 2; bases outside the gene matches: 4. The CDR3 extends over 14 amino acids. The CDR3 bases are TGTGCCAGCAGTCAGACAGGGGACAACACTGAAGCTTTCTTT. Its protein is CASSQTGDNTEAFF.

The chain joins TRBV11-1 to TRBJ1-5; D perhaps matches TRBD1 (6 bases). The V end lost 5 bases, the J end lost 0 bases, and 11 bases lay between the germline ends. The CDR3 is made up of 15 amino acids. The germline CDR1 and CDR2 sequences are SGHAT and FQDESV (reference sequence). CDR3 nucleotides: TGTGCCAGCAGCCCCGCAGGGGCTAGCAATCAGCCCCAGCATTTT. It specifies CASSPAGASNQPQHF.

The chain uses TRBV12-3 or TRBV12-4 and TRBJ2-7; no firm D call. This CDR3 region has 12 residues. The ends were cut back, 2 bases at V and 8 bases at J, with 10 bases in the middle. The chain's CDR3 is CASSLNTPKQYF. CDR3 sequence (DNA): TGTGCCAGCAGTTTAAATACACCCAAGCAGTACTTC.

Points on this clonotype: One junction end does not reproduce the germline sequence, and a read error may be involved. This chain links TRBV6-2 or TRBV6-3 with TRBJ2-7, with 11 nucleotides matching TRBD2. Germline V CDR1 and CDR2: MNHEY, SVGEGT. CDR3 length equals 13 residues. The CDR3 region is CATSASGGTEQYF. In DNA, the CDR3 is TGTGCCACCAGTGCTAGCGGGGGGACCGAGCAGTACTTC.

In its sample, this clonotype was seen a few times. The chain links TRBV30 to TRBJ1-1; TRBD1 aligns across 7 bases. The CDR3 has 15 amino acids. Losses at the gene ends were 5 bases for V and 3 bases for J; bases not matched to a gene: 12. CDR1 and CDR2 (germline): GTSNPN, SVGIG (reference sequence). Here the CDR3 DNA reads TGTGCCTGGTCAAAGACAGGGATGGGAGACACTGAAGCTTTCTTT. It is translated as CAWSKTGMGDTEAFF. Full variable domain (missing parts from reference TRBV30 and TRBJ1-1): SQTIHQWPATLVQPVGSPLSLECTVEGTSNPNLYWYRQAAGRGLQLLFYSVGIGQISSEVPQNLSASRPQDRQFILSSKKLLLSDSGFYLCAWSKTGMGDTEAFFGQGTRLTVV.

This clonotype occurred a few times. The chain uses TRBV11-2 and TRBJ2-6, with unresolved D. The V end was cut by 0 bases, the J end by 0 bases, with 6 bases between. The CDR3 runs 16 residues. Looked up from germline, CDR1 is SGHAT and CDR2 is FQNNGV. The DNA for the CDR3 is TGTGCCAGCAGCTTAGATTCGGGCTCTGGGGCCAACGTCCTGACTTTC. Its translation: CASSLDSGSGANVLTF.

This clonotype was recorded many times. The CDR3 DNA reads as TGTGCCAGCAGAGCCCGGGACAGCATGAACACTGAAGCTTTCTTT. It encodes CASRARDSMNTEAFF. The gene calls are TRBV12-3 or TRBV12-4 and TRBJ1-1; 7 positions agree with TRBD1. The CDR3 totals 15 residues. The V and J ends lost 6 bases and 0 bases, in that order; junction bases with no gene match: 7.

The DNA of the CDR3 is TGTGCCAGCAGCCCACGACAGGGATCCTGGGCCAACGTCCTGACTTTC. It specifies CASSPRQGSWANVLTF. The rearrangement joins TRBV7-9 to TRBJ2-6; 7 positions match TRBD1. Unmatched junction bases numbered 9, after V lost 5 bases and J lost 5 bases. The CDR3 spans 16 residues. Germline loops: CDR1 SEHNR, CDR2 FQNEAQ (reference sequence).

The rearrangement links TRBV12-3 or TRBV12-4 to TRBJ2-2; 8 nucleotides align to TRBD2. CDR3 size: 13 residues. The ends lost 7 bases at V and 7 bases at J; junction bases unmatched: 5. The CDR3 protein is CASTPGGGGELFF. The CDR3 DNA sequence: TGTGCCAGCACGCCGGGGGGGGGCGGGGAGCTGTTTTTT.

This clonotype was counted ten times or more. The genes are TRBV4-3 and TRBJ2-7, with D perhaps TRBD1 (6 bases). V was trimmed by 3 bases and J by 1 base, leaving 7 bases between them. The germline V gene encodes CDR1 LGHNA and CDR2 YSLEER. This CDR3 has 13 residues. The CDR3 DNA reads TGCGCCAGCAGCCAGGACAGTTCCTACGAGCAGTACTTC. It is translated as CASSQDSSYEQYF.

Concerning this clonotype: A clone one base away is much larger, so this may be a read error. CDR3 protein: CASSLAQAGETQYF. The CDR3 coding sequence is TGTGCCAGCAGCTTAGCGCAGGCAGGCGAGACCCAGTACTTC. The chain is built from TRBV7-2 and TRBJ2-5; D unresolved. Trimming removed 0 bases at V and 5 bases at J, with 10 bases between. This CDR3 spans 14 amino acids. The germline CDR1 and CDR2 sequences are SGHTA and FQGNSA.

The rearrangement joins TRBV11-3 to TRBJ2-1; D unresolved. CDR3 length: 13 amino acids. Germline CDR1 SGHNT, CDR2 YENEEA. With 5 bases removed from V and 6 bases from J, the gap between germline ends came to 11 bases. In DNA form, the CDR3 reads TGTGCCAGCAGCCCCAGGTCAGGCAATGAGCAGTTCTTC. This encodes CASSPRSGNEQFF.

This clonotype came up many times. The rearrangement links TRBV29-1 to TRBJ2-3; 10 positions agree with TRBD2. CDR1 and CDR2 from the germline V gene are SQVTM and ANQGSEA. The CDR3 is 16 amino acids. V lost 6 bases, J lost 4 bases, and 13 bases stayed unmatched. CDR3 nucleotide sequence: TGCAGCGTAGCGGGGGGGACGCGTCAGGGTCCAGATACGCAGTATTTT. As protein: CSVAGGTRQGPDTQYF.

This clonotype showed up just a few times. This rearrangement joins TRBV5-1 to TRBJ2-6; 10 nucleotides agree with TRBD1. CDR3 length equals 17 residues. The J segment lost 4 bases and the V segment lost 0 bases, leaving 4 bases of the junction unmatched. Germline assignment: CDR1 SGHRS and CDR2 YFSETQ. The CDR3 loop is CASSLEGQGTGANVLTF. CDR3 DNA: TGCGCCAGCAGCTTGGAGGGACAGGGGACGGGGGCCAACGTCCTGACTTTC.

In this sample, this clonotype turned up a few times. The chain is built from TRBV4-3 and TRBJ1-5; possibly TRBD1 for D (5 bases). Germline CDR1 reads LGHNA; CDR2 reads YSLEER. Trimming removed 0 bases from V and 9 bases from J, with 15 bases in between. This CDR3 contains 15 residues. The CDR3 sequence is CASSQELGGPWPQHF. For the CDR3, the DNA is TGCGCCAGCAGCCAAGAATTGGGGGGACCCTGGCCCCAGCATTTT.

The V and J genes are TRBV14 and TRBJ2-1; perhaps TRBD1 as D (6 bases). The CDR3 has 14 residues. Deletions cut 4 bases from V and 6 bases from J, with 13 bases between. Germline values: CDR1 SGHDN, CDR2 FVKESK. The CDR3: CASSRARDINEQFF. DNA of the CDR3: TGTGCCAGCAGCCGAGCTAGGGACATCAATGAGCAGTTCTTC.

The genes are TRBV20-1 and TRBJ1-6; TRBD1 aligns across 8 bases. The CDR3 has 15 residues. Germline values: CDR1 DFQATT, CDR2 SNEGSKA (reference sequence). Trimming cost V 4 bases and J 6 bases; bases outside gene matches: 8. In nucleotides, the CDR3 is TGCAGTGCTACAGGACAGGGATATTTTAATTCACCCCTCCACTTT. This gives the protein CSATGQGYFNSPLHF.

V is TRBV4-3 and J is TRBJ1-5; D gene ambiguous. CDR1 and CDR2 from the germline V gene are LGHNA and YSLEER. This CDR3 is built from 16 residues. V was clipped by 0 bases and J by 0 bases, with 9 bases between them. Here the CDR3 DNA reads TGCGCCAGCAGCCAAGAATGGAGGGCTAGCAATCAGCCCCAGCATTTT. Translated, it gives CASSQEWRASNQPQHF.

This clonotype has more than one count but fewer than ten. The V and J genes are TRBV5-5 and TRBJ2-6; D gene uncertain. The CDR3 runs to 16 residues. Germline V gives CDR1 SGHKS, CDR2 YYEKEE (reference sequence). V lost 4 bases to trimming and J lost 1 base, with 12 bases between them. CDR3 residues: CASSLRPLSGANVLTF. The CDR3 nucleotides read TGTGCCAGCAGCCTTCGCCCCCTATCTGGGGCCAACGTCCTGACTTTC.

At least ten counts were recorded for this clonotype. This chain uses TRBV10-3 with TRBJ2-2; perhaps D is TRBD1 or TRBD2 (5 bases each). The CDR3 length is 12 residues. From germline, CDR1 is ENHRY and CDR2 SYGVKD. The V and J ends lost 3 bases and 12 bases respectively, with 11 bases between them. This CDR3 reads CAISERVGQLFF. The CDR3 nucleotides read TGTGCCATCAGTGAAAGGGTGGGACAGCTGTTTTTT.

This clonotype was seen a few times. V gene TRBV27 combines with J gene TRBJ2-7; D unresolved. Between the trimmed V and J ends, which lost 3 bases and 0 bases, there was a span of 12 bases. This CDR3 comprises 15 residues. The V gene's germline CDR1 is MNHEY and CDR2 SMNVEV (reference sequence). The CDR3 DNA reads as TGTGCCAGCAGTTTGAATTGGGTCAACTCCTACGAGCAGTACTTC. Translation gives CASSLNWVNSYEQYF.

The chain recombines TRBV5-1 with TRBJ1-1; no firm D call. The CDR3 has 12 residues. In germline, CDR1 is SGHRS, CDR2 YFSETQ. V lost 4 bases to trimming and J lost 8 bases, with 12 bases between them. CDR3 in DNA: TGCGCCAGCAGCCCCGGCTGGGGAGAAGCTTTCTTT. Its protein product is CASSPGWGEAFF.

This clonotype was picked up a small number of times. This chain uses TRBV20-1 with TRBJ1-1; D not resolved. The germline CDR1 and CDR2 sequences are DFQATT and SNEGSKA (reference sequence). V dropped 5 bases and J dropped 1 base, with 8 bases sitting between them. This CDR3 is 12 amino acids long. Here the CDR3 reads CSAHNRNTEAFF. The CDR3 DNA reads TGCAGTGCTCACAACAGGAACACTGAAGCTTTCTTT.

This clonotype was picked up a small number of times. V usage is TRBV5-1 and J usage is TRBJ2-7, with TRBD1 matching over 10 bases. V shed 3 bases, J shed 5 bases, and the junction held 5 bases outside the gene matches. From germline, CDR1 is SGHRS and CDR2 YFSETQ. This CDR3 has 14 residues. CDR3 loop: CASSYGTGEHEQYV. CDR3 coding DNA: TGCGCCAGCAGCTACGGGACAGGGGAACACGAGCAGTACGTC.

J is TRBJ2-3 and V is TRBV7-2; D unresolved. Germline values: CDR1 SGHTA, CDR2 FQGNSA. The CDR3 covers 12 residues. V dropped 1 base and J dropped 8 bases, with 7 bases sitting between them. In DNA form, the CDR3 reads TGTGCCAGCAGCTTAGAACGGGCTACGCAGTATTTT. This sequence encodes CASSLERATQYF.

This clonotype was detected many times. The chain links TRBV10-3 to TRBJ2-7; D unresolved. Germline-derived CDR1 and CDR2 are ENHRY and SYGVKD. This CDR3 spans 14 amino acids. V was pared by 0 bases and J by 0 bases, with 6 bases between. In DNA form, the CDR3 reads TGTGCCATCAGTGAGTCGATGATCTCCTACGAGCAGTACTTC. It specifies CAISESMISYEQYF.

Many counts were recorded for this clonotype. CDR3 sequence reads: CSALLNGGLSTDTQYF. The CDR3, as DNA: TGCAGTGCTTTGCTCAACGGGGGGCTAAGCACAGATACGCAGTATTTT. V is TRBV20-1 and J is TRBJ2-3; a weak D match, TRBD2 (7 bases). The CDR3 runs 16 residues. Germline assignment: CDR1 DFQATT and CDR2 SNEGSKA (reference sequence). Trimming pared 5 bases from V and 0 bases from J, leaving 18 bases between.

This clonotype was detected many times. The chain has TRBV20-1 and TRBJ2-1, with TRBD2 matching 13 bases. CDR1 and CDR2 (germline): DFQATT, SNEGSKA (reference sequence). The CDR3 has 15 residues. After removal of 2 bases from V and 2 bases from J, the junction contained 0 bases not matched to a gene. This CDR3 is CSARTSGGAYNEQFF. The CDR3, as DNA: TGCAGTGCTAGAACTAGCGGGGGGGCCTACAATGAGCAGTTCTTC.